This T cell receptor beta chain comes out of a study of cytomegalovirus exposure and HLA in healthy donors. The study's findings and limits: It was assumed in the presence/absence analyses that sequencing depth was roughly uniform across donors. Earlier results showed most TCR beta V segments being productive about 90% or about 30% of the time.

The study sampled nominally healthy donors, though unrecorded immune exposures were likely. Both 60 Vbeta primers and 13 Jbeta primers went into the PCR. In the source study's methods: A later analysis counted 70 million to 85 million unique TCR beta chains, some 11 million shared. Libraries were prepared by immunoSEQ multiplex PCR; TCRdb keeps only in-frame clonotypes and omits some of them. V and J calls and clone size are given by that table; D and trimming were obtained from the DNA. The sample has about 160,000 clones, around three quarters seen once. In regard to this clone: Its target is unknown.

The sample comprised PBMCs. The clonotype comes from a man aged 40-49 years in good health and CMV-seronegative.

The CDR3 reads CASSPEGSANYGYTF. The CDR3 DNA sequence: TGCGCCAGCAGCCCTGAGGGCAGCGCCAACTATGGCTACACCTTC. The rearrangement joins TRBV5-1 to TRBJ1-2; no reliable D call. The CDR3 contains 15 residues. Trimming removed 4 bases from V and 2 bases from J, with 15 bases in between. Germline V gives CDR1 SGHRS, CDR2 YFSETQ.